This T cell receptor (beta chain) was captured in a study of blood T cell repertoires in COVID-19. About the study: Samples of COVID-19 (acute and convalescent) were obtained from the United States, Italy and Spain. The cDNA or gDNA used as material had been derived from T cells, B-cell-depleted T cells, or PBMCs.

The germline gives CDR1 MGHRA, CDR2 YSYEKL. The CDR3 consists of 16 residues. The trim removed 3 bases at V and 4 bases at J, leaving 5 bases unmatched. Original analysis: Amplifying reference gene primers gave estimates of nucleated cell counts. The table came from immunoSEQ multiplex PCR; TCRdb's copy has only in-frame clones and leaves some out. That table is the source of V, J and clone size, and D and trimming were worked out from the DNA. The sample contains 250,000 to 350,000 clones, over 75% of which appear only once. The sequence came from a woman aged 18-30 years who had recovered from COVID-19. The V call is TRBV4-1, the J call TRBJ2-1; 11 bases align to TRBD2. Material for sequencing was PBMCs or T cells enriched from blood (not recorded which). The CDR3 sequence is CASSQTTSGAYNEQFF. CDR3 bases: TGCGCCAGCAGCCAGACGACTAGCGGGGCATACAATGAGCAGTTCTTC.